This T cell receptor (beta chain) was obtained from a study of cytomegalovirus exposure and HLA in healthy donors. The PCR contained 60 Vbeta and 13 Jbeta primers. Some clones are missing from TCRdb's copy, which holds only in-frame ones; the method was immunoSEQ multiplex PCR. The sample holds about 98,000 clones, more than 75% seen once. There are 15 residues in the CDR3. Germline CDR1 reads LNHDA; CDR2 reads SQIVND (reference sequence). The germline V and J ends were trimmed by 7 bases and 2 bases, with 16 bases remaining between them. This chain links TRBV19 with TRBJ2-3, with a tentative D call TRBD2 (6 bases). This clonotype was obtained from a human donor in good health. The sample was PBMCs. CDR3 loop: CASKIGTRYTDTQYF. In DNA form, the CDR3 reads TGTGCCAGTAAGATCGGGACTCGCTACACAGATACGCAGTATTTT. The full variable domain, completed using reference TRBV19 and TRBJ2-3, is DGGITQSPKYLFRKEGQNVTLSCEQNLNHDAMYWYRQDPGQGLRLIYYSQIVNDFQKGDIAEGYSVSREKKESFPLTVTSAQKNPTAFYLCASKIGTRYTDTQYFGPGTRLTVL.